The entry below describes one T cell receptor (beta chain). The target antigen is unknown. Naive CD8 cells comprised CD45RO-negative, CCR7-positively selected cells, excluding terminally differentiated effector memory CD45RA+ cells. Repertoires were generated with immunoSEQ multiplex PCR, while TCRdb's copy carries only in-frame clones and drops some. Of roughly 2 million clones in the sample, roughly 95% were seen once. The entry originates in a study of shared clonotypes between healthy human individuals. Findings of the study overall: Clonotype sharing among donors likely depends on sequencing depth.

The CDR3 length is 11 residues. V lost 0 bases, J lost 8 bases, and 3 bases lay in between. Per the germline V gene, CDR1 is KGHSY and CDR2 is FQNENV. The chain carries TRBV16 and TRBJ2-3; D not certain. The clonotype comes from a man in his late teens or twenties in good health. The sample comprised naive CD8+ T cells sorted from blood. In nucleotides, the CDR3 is TGTGCCAGCAGCCAATCCGGTACGCAGTATTTT. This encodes CASSQSGTQYF.